This is a list of T cell receptor beta chains from one sample in a study of T cells in localized non-small cell lung cancer. The data were produced by immunoSEQ multiplex PCR, yet TCRdb's version contains in-frame clones alone and is incomplete. The table lists approximately 45,000 clones, roughly 79% of them singletons. Here the sequenced sample was peripheral blood mononuclear cells, taken before any cancer treatment. Every receptor here comes from a man aged 40 to 75 with stage III lung adenocarcinoma. Each CDR3 is given with its conserved first and last residue. Each record gives: CDR3 protein, V gene, J gene.

CDR3: CASSGGATPLHF; V: TRBV10-2; J: TRBJ1-6
CDR3: CASVLRGGGYTF; V: TRBV7-2; J: TRBJ1-2
CDR3: CASSQQGRTEAFF; V: TRBV14; J: TRBJ1-1
CDR3: CASSARGQGYEQYF; V: TRBV19; J: TRBJ2-7
CDR3: CASSPSSAYGYTF; V: TRBV19; J: TRBJ1-2
CDR3: CASSFWTAIHNEQFF; V: TRBV5-4; J: TRBJ2-1
CDR3: CAAIVDPGSYEQYF; V: TRBV6-1; J: TRBJ2-7
CDR3: CASSWGWSVGAEQYF; V: TRBV5-6; J: TRBJ2-7
CDR3: CASSGRLAGGSTDTQYF; V: TRBV5-6; J: TRBJ2-3
CDR3: CASSLGLAGNSPLHF; V: TRBV5-1; J: TRBJ1-6
CDR3: CASSYGQGAGTDTQYF; V: TRBV5-8; J: TRBJ2-3
CDR3: CASSYWGQGHQETQYF; V: TRBV6-8; J: TRBJ2-5
CDR3: CASSLVVIGTGEDTQYF; V: TRBV13; J: TRBJ2-3
CDR3: CASSLSVLSYEQYF; V: TRBV27; J: TRBJ2-7
CDR3: CASSELLAEETQYF; V: TRBV2; J: TRBJ2-5
CDR3: CASSPGTSGEQYF; V: TRBV5-4; J: TRBJ2-7
CDR3: CASRGAGDTQYF; V: TRBV7-6; J: TRBJ2-3
CDR3: CASSEPGTGPYEQYF; V: TRBV25-1; J: TRBJ2-7
CDR3: CASSFEGANYGYTF; V: TRBV13; J: TRBJ1-2
CDR3: CASSYTSAQETQYF; V: TRBV19; J: TRBJ2-5
CDR3: CASSLGTVADQETQYF; V: TRBV6-5; J: TRBJ2-5
CDR3: CASKRGVAQYF; V: TRBV6-1; J: TRBJ2-5
CDR3: CASSQSRQGGTDTQYF; V: TRBV19; J: TRBJ2-3
CDR3: CASSSRDRAEDGYTF; V: TRBV7-9; J: TRBJ1-2
CDR3: CASSQGQLNEQFF; V: TRBV11-3; J: TRBJ2-1
CDR3: CASSSTSGVYEQYF; V: TRBV18; J: TRBJ2-7
CDR3: CASSLLAVSTDTQYF; V: TRBV5-1; J: TRBJ2-3
CDR3: CASSPDRRVNEQFF; V: TRBV7-6; J: TRBJ2-1
CDR3: CCGGDYGYTF; V: TRBV29-1; J: TRBJ1-2
CDR3: CASSRRTSGTYEQYF; V: TRBV7-2; J: TRBJ2-7
CDR3: CASERDRRVGQPQHF; V: TRBV6-1; J: TRBJ1-5
CDR3: CASGTSGAYQETQYF; V: TRBV5-1; J: TRBJ2-5